The 20 T cell receptor beta chains presented below share a single source sample, sequenced in a study of cytomegalovirus exposure and HLA in healthy donors. The PCR employed 60 Vbeta primers together with 13 Jbeta primers. Produced via immunoSEQ multiplex PCR; TCRdb's table is partial and in-frame only. This sample has under 150,000 clones, with around four fifths found just once. Sequencing was done on a sample of PBMCs. These receptors originate from a man aged 40-50 years in good health and CMV-seronegative.

The chain has TRBV30 and TRBJ2-7; TRBD2 agrees at 7 bases. This CDR3 is built from 15 residues. The junction had 8 bases not matched to a gene; V was cut back by 1 base and J by 2 bases. CDR1 GTSNPN and CDR2 SVGIG come from the germline V gene (reference sequence). The CDR3 DNA follows: TGTGCCTGGAGTGATACGCGGGAGCCCCCCTACGAGCAGTACTTC. This sequence encodes CAWSDTREPPYEQYF.

J is TRBJ1-3 and V is TRBV10-2; D not certain. This CDR3 contains 14 residues. CDR1 is WSHSY, CDR2 SAAADI, per germline. Trimming shortened V by 0 bases and J by 9 bases, and 12 bases separated the two germline ends. This chain's CDR3 is CASSESRTPTTIYF. The CDR3 nucleotides are TGCGCCAGCAGTGAGTCGCGGACTCCCACCACCATATATTTT.

The chain combines TRBV28 with TRBJ1-5; D is perhaps TRBD1 (5 bases). Trimming took off 6 bases at V and 4 bases at J, with 7 bases between the two ends. Germline loops: CDR1 MDHEN, CDR2 SYDVKM. The CDR3 is made up of 12 amino acids. CDR3 coding DNA: TGTGCCAGCAGGGGGGGGAATCAGCCCCAGCATTTT. Translation: CASRGGNQPQHF.

The V and J genes are TRBV11-3 and TRBJ2-3; TRBD1 matches 7 bases. The CDR3 is made up of 14 amino acids. The trim removed 7 bases at V and 5 bases at J, leaving 9 bases unmatched. Germline CDR1 SGHNT, CDR2 YENEEA. CDR3 bases: TGTGCCAGCACCCAAGGGGGCCCCGGAGATACGCAGTATTTT. Its translation is CASTQGGPGDTQYF.

The CDR3 protein is CASAALSSYNSPLHF. The CDR3 DNA sequence: TGTGCCAGCGCGGCCCTAAGCTCCTATAATTCACCCCTCCACTTT. V usage is TRBV6-1 and J usage is TRBJ1-6; D is ambiguous. This CDR3 comprises 15 residues. V shed 8 bases and J shed 0 bases, with 11 bases lying between them. Germline V lookup: CDR1 MNHNS, CDR2 SASEGT.

In regard to this clone: Germline is not matched at one junction end, which may reflect a read error. V is TRBV10-3 and J is TRBJ2-5; perhaps TRBD2 as D (7 bases). The V gene's germline CDR1 is ENHRY and CDR2 SYGVKD. The CDR3 is 13 amino acids. CDR3 loop: CAISDDSGASGHF. DNA for the CDR3: TGTGCCATCAGTGATGATTCAGGGGCTAGCGGACACTTC.

A few counts support this clone. This chain uses TRBV7-3 with TRBJ2-2; tentatively, D is TRBD1 (7 bases). Trimming removed 5 bases at V and 0 bases at J, with 13 bases between. This CDR3 has 16 amino acids. The germline V gene encodes CDR1 SGHTA and CDR2 FQGTGA. The chain's CDR3 is CASSQGGGANTGELFF. Here the CDR3 DNA reads TGTGCCAGCAGCCAGGGGGGCGGCGCGAACACCGGGGAGCTGTTTTTT. Supplemented by reference TRBV7-3 and TRBJ2-2, the full variable domain reads GAGVSQTPSNKVTEKGKYVELRCDPISGHTALYWYRQSLGQGPEFLIYFQGTGAADDSGLPNDRFFAVRPEGSVSTLKIQRTERGDSAVYLCASSQGGGANTGELFFGEGSRLTVL.

V gene TRBV2 combines with J gene TRBJ2-5, with TRBD1 matching over 10 bases. V trimming: 7 bases; J trimming: 6 bases; junction bases outside the gene matches: 5. In germline, CDR1 is SNHLY, CDR2 FYNNEI. The CDR3 has 13 amino acids. The CDR3 sequence: CASMDRGKQTQYF. Written as DNA, the CDR3 is TGTGCCAGCATGGACAGGGGGAAACAGACCCAGTACTTC. Variable domain in full (rest from reference TRBV2 and TRBJ2-5): EPEVTQTPSHQVTQMGQEVILRCVPISNHLYFYWYRQILGQKVEFLVSFYNNEISEKSEIFDDQFSVERPDGSNFTLKIRSTKLEDSAMYFCASMDRGKQTQYFGPGTRLLVL.

The gene calls are TRBV6-1 and TRBJ2-1; 7 nucleotides line up with TRBD1. The CDR3 is 14 amino acids. V lost 6 bases to trimming and J lost 8 bases; unmatched junction nucleotides: 10. Germline lookup yields CDR1 MNHNS and CDR2 SASEGT. CDR3 coding DNA: TGTGCCAGCAGGAGCCGGGACAGCCTTTATGAGCAGTTCTTC. Encoded protein: CASRSRDSLYEQFF.

The chain uses TRBV5-8 and TRBJ2-7; tentatively, D is TRBD2 (5 bases). Germline CDR1 and CDR2: SGHTS and YDEGEE. CDR3 length: 15 amino acids. With 0 bases removed from V and 0 bases from J, the gap between germline ends came to 10 bases. CDR3 bases: TGTGCCAGCAGCTTGGGCGATGAGGGCTCCTACGAGCAGTACTTC. It codes for CASSLGDEGSYEQYF.

This chain joins TRBV27 and TRBJ2-7, with no clear D. V lost 5 bases and J lost 3, with 11 bases in between. The germline gives CDR1 MNHEY, CDR2 SMNVEV (reference sequence). The CDR3 has 13 amino acids. DNA of the CDR3: TGTGCCAGCAGTCCACGGGTCGGCTACGAGCAGTACTTC. Its translation: CASSPRVGYEQYF.

V gene TRBV12-5 combines with J gene TRBJ1-2; D ambiguous. Per germline, CDR1 LGHNT and CDR2 FRNRAP. Trimming pared 6 bases from V and 7 bases from J, leaving 15 bases between. This CDR3 contains 13 residues. CDR3 sequence (DNA): TGTGCTAGTGGCCCCGGGTTATCGGTTGGCTACACCTTC. It translates to CASGPGLSVGYTF.

V gene TRBV9 combines with J gene TRBJ2-7; tentatively, D is TRBD2 (6 bases). Germline CDR1 SGDLS, CDR2 YYNGEE. Trimming stripped 2 bases from V and 3 bases from J, with 15 bases between. This CDR3 spans 15 amino acids. The CDR3 bases are TGTGCCAGCAGCGTTGGGGGGACTGGAAACTACGAGCAGTACTTC. Protein: CASSVGGTGNYEQYF.

The chain has TRBV4-3 and TRBJ1-1; tentatively, D is TRBD1 (5 bases). CDR1 is LGHNA, CDR2 YSLEER, per germline. V dropped 7 bases and J dropped 4 bases, with 19 bases sitting between them. The CDR3 length is 15 residues. The CDR3 region is CASTERSGGTTEAFF. The CDR3 region has the DNA TGCGCCAGCACGGAGCGAAGTGGGGGGACCACTGAAGCTTTCTTT.

The chain carries TRBV19 and TRBJ1-2, with 8 bases aligning to TRBD1. Losses at the gene ends were 5 bases for V and 0 bases for J; bases not matched to a gene: 8. The CDR3 spans 16 residues. Germline V lookup: CDR1 LNHDA, CDR2 SQIVND (reference sequence). CDR3 bases: TGTGCCAGTAGTGACCCCGGGACAGGAGCTAACTATGGCTACACCTTC. Protein sequence: CASSDPGTGANYGYTF.

The V gene is TRBV13, the J gene TRBJ1-3; TRBD1 matches 7 bases. The V gene's germline CDR1 is PRHDT and CDR2 FYEKMQ (reference sequence). CDR3 length: 14 amino acids. V lost 4 bases to trimming and J lost 1 base; unmatched junction nucleotides: 1. CDR3 coding DNA: TGTGCCAGCAGCTCCAGGGGGTCTGGAAACACCATATATTTT. Translated: CASSSRGSGNTIYF.

V usage is TRBV28 and J usage is TRBJ1-4, with TRBD1 matching 7 bases. V lost 5 bases and J lost 4; bases outside the gene matches: 10. CDR3 length: 16 amino acids. Germline V gene lookup returns CDR1 MDHEN and CDR2 SYDVKM. The CDR3 reads CASSLLPGTVNEKLFF. CDR3 nucleotide sequence: TGTGCCAGCAGTCTCCTCCCCGGGACAGTTAATGAAAAACTGTTTTTT.

The chain couples TRBV21-1 to TRBJ2-5; the table calls TRBD1, which could not be checked here. TRBV21-1 is noted as a pseudogene. This CDR3 comprises 15 residues. CDR3 sequence reads: CASPRWGRRQETQYF. CDR3 DNA: TGTGCCAGCCCCAGGTGGGGGCGGCGACAAGAGACCCAGTACTTC.

The V gene is TRBV30, the J gene TRBJ2-7; tentatively, D is TRBD2 (5 bases). Germline assignment: CDR1 GTSNPN and CDR2 SVGIG (reference sequence). The CDR3 is 17 amino acids. V lost 2 bases and J lost 5, with 25 bases in between. In DNA, the CDR3 is TGTGCCTGGAGTCCATCCCGGACTCCCGCGTGGGATCACGAGCAGTACTTC. Its protein product is CAWSPSRTPAWDHEQYF.

Concerning this clone: At one end the junction does not follow the germline gene, possibly because of a read error. This rearrangement joins TRBV27 to TRBJ2-2; tentative D call: TRBD2 (6 bases). Germline V CDR1 and CDR2: MNHEY, SMNVEV (reference sequence). The CDR3 contains 13 residues. The chain's CDR3 is CASSLGSWRGAVF. The CDR3 DNA follows: TGTGCCAGCAGTTTAGGCAGTTGGCGGGGAGCTGTTTTT.